Presented here are 30 T cell receptor beta chains from one specimen sequenced in a study of cytomegalovirus exposure and HLA in healthy donors. The PCR was carried out with 60 Vbeta primers and 13 Jbeta primers. Produced via immunoSEQ multiplex PCR; TCRdb's table is partial and in-frame only. The table lists approximately 47,000 clones, with about 17% in the top ten. The specimen was PBMCs. The source is a male donor in good health and CMV-seronegative.

This chain joins TRBV5-6 and TRBJ1-2, with 9 nucleotides matching TRBD1. Trimming took 0 bases from V and 6 from J; bases not matched to a gene: 3. Germline CDR1 SGHDT, CDR2 YYEEEE. The CDR3 covers 14 residues. The CDR3 region has the DNA TGTGCCAGCAGCTTGGGGACAGGGGTCCATGGCTACACCTTC. It yields the protein CASSLGTGVHGYTF.

For this clone: The conserved phenylalanine or tryptophan normally closing the CDR3 is absent here, so this likely arose from a read error. The DNA is left out, because the CDR3 cannot be placed on it with certainty; the CDR3 is given as TCRdb lists it. The V and J genes are TRBV6-7 and TRBJ1-4; the tabulated D call, TRBD1, remains unverified against the DNA. TRBV6-7 is an open reading frame, and its role is uncertain. Inclusive of both ends, the CDR3 amounts to 12 amino acids. The CDR3 reads CASSYTYPTGLL.

The chain has TRBV6-1 and TRBJ1-1; D remains unclear. V shed 6 bases and J shed 5 bases, with 13 bases lying between them. This CDR3 comprises 13 residues. Germline V CDR1 and CDR2: MNHNS, SASEGT. The DNA for the CDR3 is TGTGCCAGCAGCATCGAACGAGGAACTGAAGCTTTCTTT. It codes for CASSIERGTEAFF.

The rearrangement joins TRBV9 to TRBJ1-1; 10 bases align to TRBD1. The CDR3 is 13 residues long. Germline CDR1 SGDLS, CDR2 YYNGEE. V was clipped by 4 bases and J by 10 bases; unmatched bases: 7. The CDR3 nucleotides are TGTGCCAGCAGCTCGGGGACAGGGGTTGGAGCTTTCTTT. Translated, it gives CASSSGTGVGAFF.

The rearrangement joins TRBV4-3 to TRBJ1-2, with D possibly matching TRBD1 (5 bases). The CDR3 spans 15 residues. Germline CDR1 and CDR2: LGHNA and YSLEER. V lost 1 base to trimming and J lost 4 bases, with 13 bases between them. CDR3 coding DNA: TGCGCCAGCAGCCAAGGCGTCAGGCAGGGCTATGGCTACACCTTC. Encoded protein: CASSQGVRQGYGYTF.

The chain has TRBV5-6 and TRBJ2-7, with TRBD2 matching 8 bases. After removal of 6 bases from V and 6 bases from J, the junction contained 2 bases not matched to a gene. This CDR3 contains 11 residues. Per the germline V gene, CDR1 is SGHDT and CDR2 is YYEEEE. The DNA of the CDR3 is TGTGCCAGCACCGGGAGGGTCGAGCAGTACTTC. This encodes CASTGRVEQYF.

This chain joins TRBV5-1 and TRBJ2-5; perhaps TRBD2 as D (6 bases). Germline V gene sequence: CDR1 SGHRS, CDR2 YFSETQ. V was cut by 1 base and J by 5 bases, with 9 bases left in between. The CDR3 sequence is 13 residues long. For the CDR3, the DNA is TGCGCCAGCAGCTTGCATCGGGGGGAGACCCAGTACTTC. It codes for CASSLHRGETQYF.

This chain connects TRBV5-1 to TRBJ2-3, with 11 bases identical to TRBD2. V lost 4 bases to trimming and J lost 2 bases; unmatched junction nucleotides: 6. The CDR3 is 16 amino acids. Germline V lookup: CDR1 SGHRS, CDR2 YFSETQ. CDR3 DNA sequence: TGCGCCAGCAGCGACGGGACTAGCGGCTACACAGATACGCAGTATTTT. Its protein is CASSDGTSGYTDTQYF.

The gene calls are TRBV20-1 and TRBJ2-7; 7 bases are a match to TRBD1. Germline-derived CDR1 and CDR2 are DFQATT and SNEGSKA (reference sequence). J gave up 6 bases and V 6 bases, and 5 bases lay outside the gene matches. The CDR3 runs 11 residues. CDR3 region: CSAPDRREQYF. The CDR3 bases are TGCAGTGCCCCGGACAGGCGCGAGCAGTACTTC.

The rearrangement joins TRBV9 to TRBJ2-3; 7 bases align to TRBD1. V shed 2 bases, J shed 3 bases, and the junction held 3 bases outside the gene matches. In germline, CDR1 is SGDLS, CDR2 YYNGEE. CDR3 length: 14 amino acids. The CDR3 spells CASSVRQGTDTQYF. Here the CDR3 DNA reads TGTGCCAGCAGCGTTCGACAGGGAACAGATACGCAGTATTTT.

This chain links TRBV30 with TRBJ2-7; 8 bases are shared with TRBD2. Losses at the gene ends were 1 base for V and 4 bases for J; bases not matched to a gene: 6. From germline, CDR1 is GTSNPN and CDR2 SVGIG (reference sequence). The CDR3 totals 14 residues. The DNA of the CDR3 is TGTGCCTGGAGTGGGATAGCGGGGATATACGAGCAGTACTTC. It yields the protein CAWSGIAGIYEQYF.

This chain connects TRBV30 to TRBJ2-7; TRBD1 matches 9 bases. CDR1 is GTSNPN, CDR2 SVGIG, per germline (reference sequence). Germline trimming cut 0 bases from V and 5 bases from J; bases unmatched to any gene: 5. The CDR3 loop spans 14 amino acids. DNA of the CDR3: TGTGCCTGGAGTGTAATGGGACAGGGTGACGAGCAGTACTTC. Residues: CAWSVMGQGDEQYF. The entire variable domain, with the rest obtained from reference TRBV30 and TRBJ2-7, is as follows: SQTIHQWPATLVQPVGSPLSLECTVEGTSNPNLYWYRQAAGRGLQLLFYSVGIGQISSEVPQNLSASRPQDRQFILSSKKLLLSDSGFYLCAWSVMGQGDEQYFGPGTRLTVT.

CDR3 sequence: CASSYSGSSYEQYF. CDR3 DNA sequence: TGTGCCAGCAGTTACTCGGGCAGTTCCTACGAGCAGTACTTC. This chain uses TRBV6-6 with TRBJ2-7, with D uncertain. Germline V lookup: CDR1 MNHNY, CDR2 SVGAGI (reference sequence). The CDR3 sequence is 14 residues long. V dropped 0 bases and J dropped 1 base, with 7 bases sitting between them.

The CDR3 DNA sequence: TGCGCCAGCAGCCAAGAGAGACAGGGTACTGAAGCTTTCTTT. This sequence encodes CASSQERQGTEAFF. The chain joins TRBV4-3 to TRBJ1-1; 7 positions agree with TRBD1. CDR1 and CDR2 (germline): LGHNA, YSLEER. The CDR3 consists of 14 residues. V shed 0 bases and J 5 bases; nucleotides not matched to a gene: 3.

This sequence joins TRBV10-3 and TRBJ2-2; 7 bases agree with TRBD1. Germline lookup yields CDR1 ENHRY and CDR2 SYGVKD. The CDR3 consists of 16 residues. V lost 3 bases and J lost 0; bases outside the gene matches: 4. In nucleotides, the CDR3 is TGTGCCATCAGTGATTTTGGGACAGCGAACACCGGGGAGCTGTTTTTT. This sequence encodes CAISDFGTANTGELFF.

The rearrangement links TRBV25-1 to TRBJ1-2; D gene uncertain. Germline V gene data show CDR1 as MGHDK and CDR2 as SYGVNS. Trimming pared 4 bases from V and 4 bases from J, leaving 7 bases between. This CDR3 contains 12 residues. CDR3 nucleotide sequence: TGTGCCAGCAGTGCCGGACTCTATGGCTACACCTTC. Its translation: CASSAGLYGYTF.

This chain links TRBV29-1 with TRBJ1-3, with D possibly matching TRBD1 (5 bases). CDR3 size: 11 residues. Germline V gene lookup returns CDR1 SQVTM and CDR2 ANQGSEA. Trimming cost V 3 bases and J 7 bases, with 7 bases left between them. The CDR3 loop is CSVEGGNTIYF. DNA of the CDR3: TGCAGCGTTGAGGGGGGGAACACCATATATTTT. Supplemented by reference TRBV29-1 and TRBJ1-3, the full variable domain reads SAVISQKPSRDICQRGTSLTIQCQVDSQVTMMFWYRQQPGQSLTLIATANQGSEATYESGFVIDKFPISRPNLTFSTLTVSNMSPEDSSIYLCSVEGGNTIYFGEGSWLTVV.

J is TRBJ1-1 and V is TRBV11-2; the match to TRBD1 covers 7 bases. From germline, CDR1 is SGHAT and CDR2 FQNNGV. CDR3 length: 15 residues. V gave up 0 bases and J gave up 8 bases; unmatched junction bases: 9. CDR3 nucleotides: TGTGCCAGCAGCTTAGAGGCAGGGGGATGGGGGGAAGCTTTCTTT. Residues: CASSLEAGGWGEAFF.

V and J are TRBV11-2 and TRBJ1-1; a possible D gene is TRBD1 (6 bases). CDR3 length: 16 residues. The V gene lost 3 bases and the J gene lost 0 bases, with 14 bases spanning the gap. From germline, CDR1 is SGHAT and CDR2 FQNNGV. The CDR3 region is CASSFPQGQMNTEAFF. CDR3 coding DNA: TGTGCCAGCAGCTTCCCACAGGGCCAGATGAACACTGAAGCTTTCTTT. Filled out from reference TRBV11-2 and TRBJ1-1, the complete variable domain reads EAGVAQSPRYKIIEKRQSVAFWCNPISGHATLYWYQQILGQGPKLLIQFQNNGVVDDSQLPKDRFSAERLKGVDSTLKIQPAKLEDSAVYLCASSFPQGQMNTEAFFGQGTRLTVV.

The chain recombines TRBV4-3 with TRBJ2-7; 8 nucleotides align to TRBD1. Germline CDR1 and CDR2: LGHNA and YSLEER. The CDR3 has 15 residues. V shed 3 bases, J shed 2 bases, and the junction held 6 bases outside the gene matches. CDR3 residues: CASSHSATGAYEQYF. Here the CDR3 DNA reads TGCGCCAGCAGCCACTCAGCGACAGGGGCCTACGAGCAGTACTTC.

The chain has TRBV15 and TRBJ2-1; 8 positions agree with TRBD2. The CDR3 spans 16 residues. Germline-derived CDR1 and CDR2 are LNHNV and YYDKDF (reference sequence). V shed 2 bases, J shed 6 bases, and the junction held 9 bases outside the gene matches. The chain's CDR3 is CATSRQSGGVFNEQFF. The CDR3, as DNA: TGTGCCACCAGCAGACAGAGCGGGGGTGTGTTCAATGAGCAGTTCTTC.

As concerns this clone: Different DNA sequences within this sample yield the same CDR3. The chain carries TRBV4-3 and TRBJ2-7; 11 nucleotides line up with TRBD1. The CDR3 length is 15 residues. V was clipped by 3 bases and J by 4 bases; unmatched bases: 5. CDR1 is LGHNA and CDR2 is YSLEER in the germline V gene. CDR3 amino acids: CASSHSGTGGYEQYF. CDR3 DNA sequence: TGCGCCAGCAGCCATTCGGGGACAGGGGGTTACGAGCAGTACTTC.

The V gene is TRBV4-3, the J gene TRBJ1-6; D is uncertain. Looked up from germline, CDR1 is LGHNA and CDR2 is YSLEER. Between the trimmed V and J ends, which lost 3 bases and 0 bases, there was a span of 9 bases. The CDR3 is 16 residues long. The DNA of the CDR3 is TGCGCCAGCAGCCAGTACGGGAGCTCCTATAATTCACCCCTCCACTTT. This translates into CASSQYGSSYNSPLHF.

The chain carries TRBV6-5 and TRBJ1-2, with D uncertain. Germline V CDR1 and CDR2: MNHEY, SVGAGI. Between the trimmed V and J ends, which lost 8 bases and 4 bases, there was a span of 17 bases. This CDR3 spans 14 amino acids. The CDR3 here is CASLPAPPGYGYTF. CDR3 nucleotide sequence: TGTGCCAGCCTCCCGGCACCGCCAGGCTATGGCTACACCTTC.

The chain uses TRBV7-2 and TRBJ2-7, with D maybe TRBD1 (6 bases). The CDR3 is 14 amino acids. V lost 3 bases to trimming and J lost 1 base, with 10 bases between them. The germline V gene encodes CDR1 SGHTA and CDR2 FQGNSA. CDR3: CASSFSGVSYEQYF. Written as DNA, the CDR3 is TGTGCCAGCAGCTTCTCAGGGGTATCCTACGAGCAGTACTTC.

This chain connects TRBV5-1 to TRBJ2-7; D perhaps matches TRBD2 (6 bases). The CDR3 sequence is 13 residues long. V lost 0 bases and J lost 5, with 9 bases in between. Germline assignment: CDR1 SGHRS and CDR2 YFSETQ. CDR3 protein: CASSLVREDEQYF. CDR3 nucleotide sequence: TGCGCCAGCAGCTTGGTTAGGGAGGACGAGCAGTACTTC.

The genes are TRBV5-1 and TRBJ2-7; tentative D call: TRBD1 (6 bases). There are 15 residues in the CDR3. CDR1 SGHRS and CDR2 YFSETQ come from the germline V gene. Trimming cost V 3 bases and J 4 bases, with 17 bases left between them. This CDR3 is CASSYSGEGVYEQYF. The CDR3, as DNA: TGCGCCAGCAGCTACTCTGGAGAGGGGGTGTACGAGCAGTACTTC.

V gene TRBV13 combines with J gene TRBJ1-1; D remains unclear. The CDR3 is 15 residues long. CDR1 is PRHDT, CDR2 FYEKMQ, per germline (reference sequence). Trimming left V 5 bases short and J 6 bases short, with 19 bases between. The CDR3 DNA is TGTGCCAGCAGCCCTATTCTGGCCGCGACTCCTGAAGCTTTCTTT. It specifies CASSPILAATPEAFF. Full variable domain (rest looked up from reference TRBV13 and TRBJ1-1): AAGVIQSPRHLIKEKRETATLKCYPIPRHDTVYWYQQGPGQDPQFLISFYEKMQSDKGSIPDRFSAQQFSDYHSELNMSSLELGDSALYFCASSPILAATPEAFFGQGTRLTVV.

The chain recombines TRBV29-1 with TRBJ1-1, with TRBD1 identical over 7 bases. The CDR3 runs to 13 residues. J gave up 4 bases and V 6 bases, and 8 bases lay outside the gene matches. Germline CDR1 SQVTM, CDR2 ANQGSEA. The CDR3 DNA reads TGCAGCGTGGCTACGACAGGGCGCACTGAAGCTTTCTTT. The encoded protein is CSVATTGRTEAFF.

Concerning this clone itself: Different DNA sequences within this sample yield the same CDR3. The genes are TRBV20-1 and TRBJ1-2; a possible D gene is TRBD1 (5 bases). V lost 3 bases, J lost 6 bases, and 8 bases lay in between. Germline values: CDR1 DFQATT, CDR2 SNEGSKA (reference sequence). CDR3 length: 11 amino acids. The CDR3 DNA reads as TGCAGTGCTAGCCAGGGAAATGGCTACACCTTC. Residues: CSASQGNGYTF.